A single T cell receptor beta chain is shown here with its context. This entry is derived from a study of control samples from healthy donors and cancer patients. TCRdb's table, derived via immunoSEQ multiplex PCR, lists solely in-frame clones and lacks some. The sample has fewer than 300,000 clones, 82% seen once; the top ten hold roughly 15%. The CDR3 contains 15 residues. Germline trimming cut 5 bases from V and 8 bases from J; bases unmatched to any gene: 11. Per the germline V gene, CDR1 is SGHTA and CDR2 is FQGTGA. The sequenced sample consisted of PBMCs. The chain carries TRBV7-3 and TRBJ2-1; 8 nucleotides line up with TRBD2. The TCR sequence derives from a woman in her sixties with lung cancer. CDR3 nucleotides: TGTGCCAGCAGCCCAATGAGCGGGAGTTTCTATGAGCAGTTCTTC. Translated: CASSPMSGSFYEQFF.